This TCR beta chain appears in the sequencing data of a study of T-cell reconstitution after alpha-beta-depleted transplantation in children. Study-wide results and limits: Expanded clones from the graft, numbering several hundred, reportedly supplied alpha-beta T cells about two months after transplant. Diversity of TCRbeta at day 60 was high in some patients, arising from surviving recipient T cells and thymic progenitors. T-cell counts and diversity were attributed mostly to newly produced T cells one year after transplant.

V lost 3 bases and J 2 bases, leaving 10 bases between the germline ends. Germline V CDR1 and CDR2: SGHVS, FQNEAQ. CDR3 size: 14 residues. At least ten counts were recorded for this clonotype. Antigen unknown. Researchers prepared the TCRbeta library using unique molecular identifiers, the study reports. TCRdb processed the PCR reads anew with MiXCR; each CDR3 protein has one entry. The sample holds hundreds of thousands of distinct CDR3 sequences, 10% to 15% seen once. The chain couples TRBV7-8 to TRBJ1-1; D may be TRBD1 (5 bases). This clonotype was obtained from a male patient between 5 and 17 years old who had a stem cell transplant for acute myeloid leukemia, so the T cells may come from the graft donor. The sample consisted of PBMCs, mostly from graft donor cells, taken 360 days after TCRalphabeta/CD19-depleted stem cell transplant. CDR3 protein: CASSFWTSNTEAFF. The DNA of the CDR3 is TGTGCCAGCAGCTTTTGGACATCTAACACTGAAGCTTTCTTT.